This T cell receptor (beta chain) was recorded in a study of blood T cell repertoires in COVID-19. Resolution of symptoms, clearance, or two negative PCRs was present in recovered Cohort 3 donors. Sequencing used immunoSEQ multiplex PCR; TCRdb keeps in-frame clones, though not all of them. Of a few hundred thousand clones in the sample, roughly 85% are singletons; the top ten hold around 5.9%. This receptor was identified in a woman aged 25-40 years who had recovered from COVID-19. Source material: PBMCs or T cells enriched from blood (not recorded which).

The DNA of the CDR3 is TGTGCCAGCAGTGAAGCGGGAAGGGGGCGTAACTATGGCTACACCTTC. It translates to CASSEAGRGRNYGYTF. The chain is built from TRBV6-1 and TRBJ1-2; TRBD1 agrees at 7 bases. Germline loops: CDR1 MNHNS, CDR2 SASEGT. This CDR3 region has 16 residues. The V and J ends lost 0 bases and 1 base, in that order; junction bases with no gene match: 5.